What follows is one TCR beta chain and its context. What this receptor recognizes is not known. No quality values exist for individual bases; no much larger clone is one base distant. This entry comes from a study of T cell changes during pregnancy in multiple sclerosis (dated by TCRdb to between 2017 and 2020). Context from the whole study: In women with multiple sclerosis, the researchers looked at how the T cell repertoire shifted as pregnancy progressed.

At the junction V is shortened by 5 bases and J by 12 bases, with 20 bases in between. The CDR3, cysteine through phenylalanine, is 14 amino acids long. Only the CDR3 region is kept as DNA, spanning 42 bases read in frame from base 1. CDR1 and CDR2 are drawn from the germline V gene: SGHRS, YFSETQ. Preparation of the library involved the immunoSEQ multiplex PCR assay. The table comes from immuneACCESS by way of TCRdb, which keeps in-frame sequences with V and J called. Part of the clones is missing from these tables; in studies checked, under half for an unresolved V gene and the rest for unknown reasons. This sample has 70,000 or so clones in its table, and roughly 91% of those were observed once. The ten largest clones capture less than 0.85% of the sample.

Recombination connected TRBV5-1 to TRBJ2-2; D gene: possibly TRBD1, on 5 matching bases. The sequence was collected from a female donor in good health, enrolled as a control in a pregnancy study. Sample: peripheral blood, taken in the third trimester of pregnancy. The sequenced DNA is TGCGCCAGCAGGCCCGCGGACGGACACATTCAGCTGTTTTTT. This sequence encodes CASRPADGHIQLFF.